The entry below describes one T cell receptor (beta chain). Antigen unknown. This entry belongs to a study of cytomegalovirus exposure and HLA in healthy donors. Study observations and caveats: There were reportedly fewer N-insertions in an Asian-associated ancestry cluster than the roughly 670-donor mean, in a later analysis.

Trimming shortened V by 1 base and J by 7 bases, and 17 bases separated the two germline ends. From germline, CDR1 is MNHNS and CDR2 SASEGT. CDR3 length: 15 residues. PCR used 60 Vbeta primers and 13 Jbeta primers. Sequencing used immunoSEQ multiplex PCR; TCRdb keeps in-frame clones, though not all of them. The sample has about 130,000 clones; 75% to 90% are singletons. The gene calls are TRBV6-1 and TRBJ2-7; a possible D gene is TRBD2 (6 bases). The sample consisted of PBMCs. The receptor was derived from a middle-aged woman in good health and CMV-seropositive. The chain's CDR3 is CASSEVVLRGWEQYF. As DNA, the CDR3 is TGTGCCAGCAGTGAAGTGGTTTTGCGGGGATGGGAGCAGTACTTC.